This TCR beta chain was obtained from a study of T-cell reconstitution after alpha-beta-depleted transplantation in children. Germline-derived CDR1 and CDR2 are DFQATT and SNEGSKA (reference sequence). Between the trimmed V and J ends, which lost 2 bases and 5 bases, there was a span of 15 bases. The CDR3 totals 14 residues. This clonotype was detected only a few times. Molecular barcoding with unique molecular identifiers was used for the TCRbeta library. In TCRdb, the PCR reads were re-called with MiXCR into one record per CDR3 protein. Seen here are hundreds of thousands of distinct CDR3 sequences, roughly 15% observed once, and the top ten hold about 1.1%.

The sequence was obtained from a human donor who donated a stem cell graft to a child with acute myeloid leukemia. The sample was PBMCs from the stem cell graft donor, taken from the stem cell graft. The V gene is TRBV20-1, the J gene TRBJ1-2; perhaps TRBD1 as D (5 bases). The CDR3 here is CSARLGWGGYGYTF. CDR3 bases: TGCAGTGCTAGATTGGGGTGGGGGGGATATGGCTACACCTTC.